The table lists the clone carrying this T cell receptor (beta chain) with a few counts. Its antigen is not identified. The record originates from a study of T-cell reconstitution after alpha-beta-depleted transplantation in children. Researchers prepared the TCRbeta library using unique molecular identifiers, the study reports. Each CDR3 protein is one row after TCRdb ran MiXCR on the PCR reads. The sample gives fewer than 150,000 distinct CDR3 sequences, approximately 8.7% of which show up once; nearly 25% is in the top ten. Points from the study as a whole: It was surviving recipient T cells and thymic progenitors that gave some patients high TCRbeta diversity at day 60. It was newly produced T cells that mostly accounted for T-cell counts and diversity one year after transplant. Alpha-beta T cells present about two months after transplant were reported to originate from several hundred expanded graft clones.

The CDR3 length is 17 residues. V trimming: 0 bases; J trimming: 10 bases; junction bases outside the gene matches: 9. CDR1 is ENHRY and CDR2 is SYGVKD in the germline V gene. The TCR comes from a girl in the first two years of life who had a stem cell transplant for combined immunodeficiency, so the T cells may come from the graft donor. The sample in question was PBMCs, mostly from graft donor cells, obtained 180 days after TCRalphabeta/CD19-depleted stem cell transplant. The chain links TRBV10-3 to TRBJ2-1; 13 nucleotides match TRBD2. CDR3 sequence reads: CAISESEWTSGSTEQFF. CDR3 in DNA: TGTGCCATCAGTGAGTCGGAGTGGACTAGCGGGAGTACAGAGCAGTTCTTC.